The clone carrying this T cell receptor beta chain has only a few counts. TCRdb itself ran the 5' RACE reads through MiXCR, one entry per CDR3 protein. The profile shows roughly 150,000 distinct CDR3 sequences, approximately 26% of them singletons. This specimen belongs to a study of T-cell memory formation after mild COVID-19. The germline V gene encodes CDR1 SGHKS and CDR2 YYEKEE (reference sequence). The CDR3 has 15 residues. The V and J ends lost 6 bases and 3 bases respectively, with 16 bases between them. The TCR sequence derives from an adult woman who had mild COVID-19 (a few samples of this study predate the infection). Cell type and time point are not known. Sequenced: PBMCs or a T cell subset sorted from them (not recorded which). V usage is TRBV5-5 and J usage is TRBJ2-1, with D possibly being TRBD1 or TRBD2 (5 bases each). The CDR3 DNA follows: TGTGCCAGCACCAAGGCTGGGGGTAACTACAATGAGCAGTTCTTC. This codes for CASTKAGGNYNEQFF.